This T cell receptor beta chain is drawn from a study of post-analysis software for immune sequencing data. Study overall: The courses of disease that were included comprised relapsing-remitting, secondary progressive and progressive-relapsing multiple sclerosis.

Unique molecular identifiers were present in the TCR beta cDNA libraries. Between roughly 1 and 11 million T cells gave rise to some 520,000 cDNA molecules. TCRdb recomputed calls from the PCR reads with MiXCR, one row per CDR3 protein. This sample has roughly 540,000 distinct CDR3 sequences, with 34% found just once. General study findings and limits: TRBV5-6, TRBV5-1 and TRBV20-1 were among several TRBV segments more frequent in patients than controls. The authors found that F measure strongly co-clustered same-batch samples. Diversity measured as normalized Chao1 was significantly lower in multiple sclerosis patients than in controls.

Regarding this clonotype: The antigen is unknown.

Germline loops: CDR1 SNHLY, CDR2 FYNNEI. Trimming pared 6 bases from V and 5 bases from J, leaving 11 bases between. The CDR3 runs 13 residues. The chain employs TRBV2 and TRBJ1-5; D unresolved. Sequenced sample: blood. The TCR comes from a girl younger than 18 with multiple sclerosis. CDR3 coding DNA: TGTGCCAGCAGGTTTTTCACCGATCAGCCCCAGCATTTT. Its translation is CASRFFTDQPQHF.